Each of the 15 T cell receptor beta chains below was sequenced from the same sample in a study of T cell changes during pregnancy in multiple sclerosis. Some clones are missing from TCRdb's copy, which holds only in-frame ones; the method was immunoSEQ multiplex PCR. The sample yields some 64,000 clones, about 90% seen once. Specimen: peripheral blood, collected after pregnancy. These receptors all come from a female donor with multiple sclerosis, enrolled in a pregnancy study.

This rearrangement joins TRBV13 to TRBJ2-7; 11 positions agree with TRBD2. V was pared by 2 bases and J by 0 bases, with 18 bases of the junction left unmatched. CDR1 PRHDT and CDR2 FYEKMQ come from the germline V gene (reference sequence). This CDR3 has 21 residues. CDR3: CASSLRPKTSGSNPYSYEQYF. DNA of the CDR3: TGTGCCAGCAGCTTACGCCCGAAAACTAGCGGGAGTAACCCCTACTCCTACGAGCAGTACTTC.

Note on this clone: An end of the junction does not agree with germline; a read error may underlie this. The DNA for the CDR3 is TGTGCTAGCAGCCGGAACACGGACAGGGGATCTTTAAACGATGGCTACACCTTC. Amino acid sequence: CASSRNTDRGSLNDGYTF. V gene TRBV7-7 combines with J gene TRBJ1-2; 9 nucleotides align to TRBD1. CDR3 length: 18 amino acids. Germline CDR1 reads SSHAT; CDR2 reads FNYEAQ (reference sequence).

The chain combines TRBV2 with TRBJ1-5, with unresolved D. Germline V CDR1 and CDR2: SNHLY, FYNNEI. This CDR3 region has 13 residues. Trimming left V 11 bases short and J 0 bases short, with 11 bases between. CDR3 DNA: TGTGCCCAAGGAGGGAATAGCAATCAGCCCCAGCATTTT. Translating gives CAQGGNSNQPQHF.

V gene TRBV5-4 combines with J gene TRBJ2-7, with D possibly matching TRBD2 (6 bases). CDR3 length: 15 residues. Germline V CDR1 and CDR2: SGHNT, YYREEE (reference sequence). The germline V and J ends were trimmed by 0 bases and 2 bases, with 12 bases remaining between them. CDR3 in amino acids: CASSLAGAVPYEQYF. The DNA for the CDR3 is TGTGCCAGCAGCTTGGCGGGAGCAGTCCCCTACGAGCAGTACTTC.

The chain uses TRBV5-4 and TRBJ2-3; 8 bases agree with TRBD2. Germline CDR1 and CDR2: SGHNT and YYREEE (reference sequence). This CDR3 has 16 residues. V lost 4 bases to trimming and J lost 2 bases; unmatched junction nucleotides: 9. The CDR3 nucleotides are TGTGCCAGCAGCCCCGGACTAGCAGCTCTCACAGATACGCAGTATTTT. Protein sequence: CASSPGLAALTDTQYF.

The genes are TRBV6-5 and TRBJ1-1, with 10 bases fitting TRBD1. After removal of 2 bases from V and 10 bases from J, the junction contained 1 base not matched to a gene. Per the germline V gene, CDR1 is MNHEY and CDR2 is SVGAGI. This CDR3 is built from 12 residues. The CDR3 loop is CASSYRTGGAFF. As DNA, the CDR3 is TGTGCCAGCAGTTACCGGACAGGGGGAGCTTTCTTT.

The chain couples TRBV11-2 to TRBJ2-5, with D possibly being TRBD2 (6 bases). V was cut by 1 base and J by 6 bases, with 12 bases left in between. The CDR3 runs 14 residues. Germline V gene data show CDR1 as SGHAT and CDR2 as FQNNGV. The CDR3 DNA is TGTGCCAGCAGCTTAGTAACTAGCACGCAGACCCAGTACTTC. Amino acid sequence: CASSLVTSTQTQYF.

The chain carries TRBV10-3 and TRBJ2-7, with 7 bases lining up with TRBD1. After removal of 2 bases from V and 4 bases from J, the junction contained 5 bases not matched to a gene. This CDR3 has 14 amino acids. Germline V lookup: CDR1 ENHRY, CDR2 SYGVKD. CDR3 sequence (DNA): TGTGCCATCAGTGAGGGGCAGGGGGTATACGAGCAGTACTTC. Translating it yields CAISEGQGVYEQYF.

This sequence joins TRBV21-1 and TRBJ1-5. TRBV21-1 is deemed a pseudogene. CDR3 length equals 16 residues. The CDR3 region is CASSQRRSGSNQPQHF. The CDR3 DNA reads TGTGCCAGCAGTCAAAGGAGGAGTGGTAGCAATCAGCCCCAGCATTTT.

There are a few counts of this clone. The rearrangement uses TRBV5-1 and TRBJ2-1; 10 nucleotides align to TRBD2. The CDR3 loop spans 13 amino acids. In germline, CDR1 is SGHRS, CDR2 YFSETQ. Unmatched junction bases numbered 2, after V lost 4 bases and J lost 7 bases. CDR3 in DNA: TGCGCCAGCAGCCAGACTAGCGGGAATGAGCAGTTCTTC. Its protein product is CASSQTSGNEQFF.

The V call is TRBV5-4, the J call TRBJ1-1; no reliable D call. Germline-derived CDR1 and CDR2 are SGHNT and YYREEE (reference sequence). This CDR3 spans 14 amino acids. V lost 0 bases and J 0 bases, leaving 6 bases between the germline ends. The CDR3 sequence: CASSLGYMNTEAFF. CDR3 coding DNA: TGTGCCAGCAGCTTGGGATACATGAACACTGAAGCTTTCTTT.

The chain couples TRBV5-1 to TRBJ2-3; TRBD2 agrees at 10 bases. V dropped 2 bases and J dropped 1; count of bases not matched to a gene: 7. CDR1 and CDR2 from the germline V gene are SGHRS and YFSETQ. The CDR3 is 17 amino acids. The CDR3 nucleotides are TGCGCCAGCAGCTTTCACGCTAGCGGGAGAGGCACAGATACGCAGTATTTT. It codes for CASSFHASGRGTDTQYF.

As to this clone: Germline and junction disagree at one end, which may indicate a read error. The J gene is TRBJ2-7, the V gene TRBV6-5; 7 bases are shared with TRBD1. Germline assignment: CDR1 MNHEY and CDR2 SVGAGI. The CDR3 has 14 residues. The CDR3 sequence: CASSLGARDREISF. The CDR3 DNA reads as TGTGCCAGCAGCCTCGGAGCCCGAGACAGGGAGATTAGCTTC.

The V and J genes are TRBV18 and TRBJ2-1; the match to TRBD2 covers 7 bases. The J segment lost 4 bases and the V segment lost 3 bases, leaving 0 bases of the junction unmatched. CDR3 size: 13 residues. The germline gives CDR1 KGHSH, CDR2 LQKENI. The CDR3 loop reads CASSPGGYNEQFF. The CDR3 DNA follows: TGTGCCAGCTCACCGGGAGGGTACAATGAGCAGTTCTTC.

The chain employs TRBV5-4 and TRBJ1-1, with 8 nucleotides matching TRBD1. This CDR3 contains 13 residues. Germline values: CDR1 SGHNT, CDR2 YYREEE (reference sequence). The J segment lost 3 bases and the V segment lost 4 bases, leaving 2 bases of the junction unmatched. CDR3 loop: CASSMDRDTEAFF. The CDR3, as DNA: TGTGCCAGCAGCATGGACAGGGACACTGAAGCTTTCTTT.